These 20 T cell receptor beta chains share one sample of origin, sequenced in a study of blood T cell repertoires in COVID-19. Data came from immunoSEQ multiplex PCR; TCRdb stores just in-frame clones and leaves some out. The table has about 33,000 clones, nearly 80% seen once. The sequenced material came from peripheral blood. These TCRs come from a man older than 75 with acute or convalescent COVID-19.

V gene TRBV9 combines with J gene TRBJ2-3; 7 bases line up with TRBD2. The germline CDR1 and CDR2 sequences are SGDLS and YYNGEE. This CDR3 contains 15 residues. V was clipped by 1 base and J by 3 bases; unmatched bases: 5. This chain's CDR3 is CASSVRSGETDTQYF. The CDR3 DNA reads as TGTGCCAGCAGCGTAAGGAGCGGGGAAACAGATACGCAGTATTTT.

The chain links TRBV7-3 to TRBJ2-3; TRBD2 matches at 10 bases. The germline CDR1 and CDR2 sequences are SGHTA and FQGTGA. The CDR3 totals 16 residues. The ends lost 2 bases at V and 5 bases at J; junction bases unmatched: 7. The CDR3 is CASSLASGGAQDTQYF. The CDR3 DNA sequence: TGTGCCAGCAGCTTAGCCAGCGGGGGGGCTCAAGATACGCAGTATTTT.

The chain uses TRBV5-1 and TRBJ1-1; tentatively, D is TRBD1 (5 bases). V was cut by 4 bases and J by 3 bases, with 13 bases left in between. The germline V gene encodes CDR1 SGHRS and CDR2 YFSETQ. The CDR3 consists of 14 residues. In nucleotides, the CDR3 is TGCGCCAGCAGCCCGACGGGAGGGGACACTGAAGCTTTCTTT. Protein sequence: CASSPTGGDTEAFF.

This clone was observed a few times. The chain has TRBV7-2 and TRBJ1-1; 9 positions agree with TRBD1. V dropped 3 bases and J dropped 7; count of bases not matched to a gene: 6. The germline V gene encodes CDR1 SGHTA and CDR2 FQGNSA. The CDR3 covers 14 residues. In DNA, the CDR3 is TGTGCCAGCAGCTTCGACAGGGGGGATCTTGAAGCTTTCTTT. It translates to CASSFDRGDLEAFF.

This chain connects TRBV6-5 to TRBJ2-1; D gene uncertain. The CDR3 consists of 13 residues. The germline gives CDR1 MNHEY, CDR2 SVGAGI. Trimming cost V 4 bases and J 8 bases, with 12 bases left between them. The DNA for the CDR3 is TGTGCCAGCAGTTCCCCCCCTTTATATGAGCAGTTCTTC. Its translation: CASSSPPLYEQFF.

CDR3 protein: CAIKSGGAYNEQFF. The CDR3, as DNA: TGTGCCATCAAAAGCGGGGGGGCATACAATGAGCAGTTCTTC. J is TRBJ2-1 and V is TRBV6-6; 10 bases fit TRBD2. Per germline, CDR1 MNHNY and CDR2 SVGAGI (reference sequence). V dropped 10 bases and J dropped 4; count of bases not matched to a gene: 7. This CDR3 region has 14 residues.

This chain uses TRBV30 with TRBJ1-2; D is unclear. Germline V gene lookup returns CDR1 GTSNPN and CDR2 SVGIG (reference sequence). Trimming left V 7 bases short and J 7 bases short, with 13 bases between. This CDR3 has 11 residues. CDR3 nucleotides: TGTGCCTTCGTCAGTCGTCGTGGCTACACCTTC. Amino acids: CAFVSRRGYTF. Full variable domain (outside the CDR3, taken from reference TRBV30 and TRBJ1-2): SQTIHQWPATLVQPVGSPLSLECTVEGTSNPNLYWYRQAAGRGLQLLFYSVGIGQISSEVPQNLSASRPQDRQFILSSKKLLLSDSGFYLCAFVSRRGYTFGSGTRLTVV.

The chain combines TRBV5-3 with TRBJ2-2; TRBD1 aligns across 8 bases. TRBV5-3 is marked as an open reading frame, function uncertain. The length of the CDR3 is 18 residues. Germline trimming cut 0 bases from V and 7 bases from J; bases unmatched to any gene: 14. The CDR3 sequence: CARSLVGATGEVRGELFF. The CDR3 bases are TGTGCCAGAAGCTTGGTAGGGGCGACAGGGGAGGTTCGCGGGGAGCTGTTTTTT.

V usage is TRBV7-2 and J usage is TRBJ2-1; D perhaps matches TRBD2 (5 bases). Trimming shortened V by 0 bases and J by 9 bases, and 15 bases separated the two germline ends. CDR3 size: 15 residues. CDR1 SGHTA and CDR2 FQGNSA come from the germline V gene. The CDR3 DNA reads TGTGCCAGCAGCTTAGCGGCCGGAGGCATTAGTGAGCAGTTCTTC. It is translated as CASSLAAGGISEQFF.

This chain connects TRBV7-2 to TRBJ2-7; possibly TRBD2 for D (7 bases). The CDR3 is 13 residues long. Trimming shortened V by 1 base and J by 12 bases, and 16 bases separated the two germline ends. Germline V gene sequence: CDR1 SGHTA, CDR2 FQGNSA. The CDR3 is CASSLDSAGAPYF. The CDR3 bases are TGTGCCAGCAGCTTAGACTCCGCGGGGGCCCCGTACTTC.

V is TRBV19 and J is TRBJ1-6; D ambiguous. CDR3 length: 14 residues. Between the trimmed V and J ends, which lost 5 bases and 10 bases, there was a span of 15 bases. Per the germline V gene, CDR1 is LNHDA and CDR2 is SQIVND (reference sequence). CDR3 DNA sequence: TGTGCCAGTAGTGAGGCGGTCGATGGGTCACCCCTCCACTTT. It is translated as CASSEAVDGSPLHF.

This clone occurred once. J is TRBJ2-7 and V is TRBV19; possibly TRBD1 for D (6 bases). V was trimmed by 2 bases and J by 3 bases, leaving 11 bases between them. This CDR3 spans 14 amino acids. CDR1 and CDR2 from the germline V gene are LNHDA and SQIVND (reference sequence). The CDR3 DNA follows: TGTGCCAGTAGTATATGGGCAGGGGACTACGAGCAGTACTTC. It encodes CASSIWAGDYEQYF.

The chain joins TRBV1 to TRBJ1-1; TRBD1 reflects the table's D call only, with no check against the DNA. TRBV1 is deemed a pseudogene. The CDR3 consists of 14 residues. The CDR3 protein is CTSSRCFEHNEAFF. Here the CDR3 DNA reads TGCACCAGCAGCCGCTGTTTCGAACACAATGAAGCTTTCTTT.

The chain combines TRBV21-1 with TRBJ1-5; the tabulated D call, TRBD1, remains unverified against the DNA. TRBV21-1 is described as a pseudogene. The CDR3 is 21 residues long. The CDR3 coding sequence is TGTGCCAGCAGCAAAGGAGGCTGGCACAGGGGGGAAACTTATAGCAATCAGCCCCAGCATTTT. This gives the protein CASSKGGWHRGETYSNQPQHF.

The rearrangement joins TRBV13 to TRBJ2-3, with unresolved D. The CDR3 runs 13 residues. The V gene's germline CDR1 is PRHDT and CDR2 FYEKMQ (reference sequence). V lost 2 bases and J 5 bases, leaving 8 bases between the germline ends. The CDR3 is CASSLRARDTQYF. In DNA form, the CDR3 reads TGTGCCAGCAGCTTAAGAGCTAGAGATACGCAGTATTTT.

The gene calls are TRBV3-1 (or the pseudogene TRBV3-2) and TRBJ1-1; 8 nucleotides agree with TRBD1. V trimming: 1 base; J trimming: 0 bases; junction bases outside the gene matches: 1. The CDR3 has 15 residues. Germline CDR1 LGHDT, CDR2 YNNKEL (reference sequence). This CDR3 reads CASSQGDRLNTEAFF. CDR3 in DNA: TGTGCCAGCAGCCAAGGGGACAGGTTGAACACTGAAGCTTTCTTT.

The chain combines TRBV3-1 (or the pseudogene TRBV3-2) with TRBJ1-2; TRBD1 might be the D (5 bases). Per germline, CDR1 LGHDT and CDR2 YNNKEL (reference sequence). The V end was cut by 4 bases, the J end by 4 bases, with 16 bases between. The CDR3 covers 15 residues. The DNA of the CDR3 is TGTGCCAGCAGCCCGTATGCGGGGGGTTCCTATGGCTACACCTTC. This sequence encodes CASSPYAGGSYGYTF.

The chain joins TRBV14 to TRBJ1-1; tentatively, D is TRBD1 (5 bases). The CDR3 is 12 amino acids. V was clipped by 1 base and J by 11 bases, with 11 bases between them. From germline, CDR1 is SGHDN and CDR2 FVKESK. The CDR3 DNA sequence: TGTGCCAGCAGCCAAGCCGGCAGGGCTGCTTTCTTT. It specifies CASSQAGRAAFF.

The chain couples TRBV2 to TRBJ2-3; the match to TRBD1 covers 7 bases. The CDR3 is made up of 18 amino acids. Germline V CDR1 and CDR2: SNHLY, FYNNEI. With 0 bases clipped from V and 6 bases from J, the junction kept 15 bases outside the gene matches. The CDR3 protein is CASSEAVFEDRIGDTQYF. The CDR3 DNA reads TGTGCCAGCAGTGAAGCGGTCTTCGAGGACAGGATTGGCGATACGCAGTATTTT.

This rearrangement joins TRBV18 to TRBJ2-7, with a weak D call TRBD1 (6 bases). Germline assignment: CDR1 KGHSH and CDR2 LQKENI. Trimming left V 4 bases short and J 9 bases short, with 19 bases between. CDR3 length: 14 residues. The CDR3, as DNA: TGTGCCAGCTCACACGGGACACAAACTAGATGGCAGTACTTC. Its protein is CASSHGTQTRWQYF.